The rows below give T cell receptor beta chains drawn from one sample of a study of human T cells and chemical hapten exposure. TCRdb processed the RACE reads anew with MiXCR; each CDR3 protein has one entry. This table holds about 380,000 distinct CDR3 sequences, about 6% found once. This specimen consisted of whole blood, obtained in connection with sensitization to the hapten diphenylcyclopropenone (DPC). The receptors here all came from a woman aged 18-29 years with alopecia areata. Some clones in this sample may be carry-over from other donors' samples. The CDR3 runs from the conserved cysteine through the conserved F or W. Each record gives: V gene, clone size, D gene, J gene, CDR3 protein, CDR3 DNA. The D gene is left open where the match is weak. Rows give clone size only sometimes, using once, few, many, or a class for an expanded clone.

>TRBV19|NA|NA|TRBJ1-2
CASRAPGGMGGYTF
TGTGCCAGTAGAGCCCCAGGCGGTATGGGAGGCTACACCTTC
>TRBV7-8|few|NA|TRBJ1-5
CASSLGSDNQPQHF
TGTGCCAGCAGCTTAGGGTCGGATAATCAGCCCCAGCATTTT
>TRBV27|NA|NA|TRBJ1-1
CASSFKGVTEAFF
TGTGCCAGCAGTTTCAAAGGGGTCACTGAAGCTTTCTTT
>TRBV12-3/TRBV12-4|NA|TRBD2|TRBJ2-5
CASSPSGGETQYF
TGTGCCAGCAGTCCGTCGGGGGGGGAGACCCAGTACTTC
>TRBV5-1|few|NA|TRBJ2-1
CASSLDMESSDEQFF
TGCGCCAGCAGCTTGGATATGGAGTCTAGCGATGAGCAGTTCTTC
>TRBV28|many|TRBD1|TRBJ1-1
CASSINRGSAFF
TGTGCCAGCAGTATCAACAGGGGCAGTGCTTTCTTT
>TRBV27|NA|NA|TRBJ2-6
CASSSPASSGANVLTF
TGTGCCAGCAGTTCGCCAGCGAGCTCTGGGGCCAACGTCCTGACTTTC
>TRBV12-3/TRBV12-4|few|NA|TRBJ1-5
CASSFSDNQPQHF
TGTGCCAGCAGTTTTAGCGACAATCAGCCCCAGCATTTT
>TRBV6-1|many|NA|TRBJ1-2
CASSESTVASYGYTF
TGTGCCAGCAGTGAGTCGACAGTGGCAAGCTATGGCTACACCTTC
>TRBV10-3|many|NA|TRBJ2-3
CAISAMSTSTDTQYF
TGTGCCATCAGTGCCATGAGTACAAGCACAGATACGCAGTATTTT
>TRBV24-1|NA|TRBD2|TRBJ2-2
CATSDPGLAGANTGELFF
TGTGCCACCAGTGACCCGGGACTAGCGGGGGCCAACACCGGGGAGCTGTTTTTT
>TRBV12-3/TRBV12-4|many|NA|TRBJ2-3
CASSTGTTQYF
TGTGCCAGCAGCACCGGGACTACGCAGTATTTT
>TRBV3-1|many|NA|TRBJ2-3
CASSQEGRDTQYF
TGTGCCAGCAGCCAAGAGGGTCGTGATACGCAGTATTTT
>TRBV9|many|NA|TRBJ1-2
CASSFGTYTPGEDGYTF
TGTGCCAGCAGCTTCGGGACTTATACCCCCGGGGAGGATGGCTACACCTTC
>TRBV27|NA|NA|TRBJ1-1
CASSTHPGGRRKAFF
TGTGCCAGCAGTACCCACCCCGGGGGAAGGCGGAAAGCTTTCTTT
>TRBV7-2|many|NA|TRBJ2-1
CASSLFAARLAYNEQFF
TGTGCCAGCAGCTTATTTGCGGCCCGACTAGCCTACAATGAGCAGTTCTTC
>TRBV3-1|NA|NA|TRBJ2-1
CASSAQSSPSSYNEQFF
TGTGCCAGCAGCGCACAATCTAGTCCAAGCTCCTACAATGAGCAGTTCTTC
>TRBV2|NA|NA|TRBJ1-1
CASSGEVGHTEAFF
TGTGCCAGCAGTGGGGAGGTCGGGCACACTGAAGCTTTCTTT
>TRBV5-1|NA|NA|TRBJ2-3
CASSRGGGPTDTQYF
TGCGCCAGCAGCAGAGGTGGGGGCCCTACAGATACGCAGTATTTT
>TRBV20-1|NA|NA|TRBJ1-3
CSALPGRSGNTIYF
TGCAGTGCCCTCCCAGGGAGGTCTGGAAACACCATATATTTT
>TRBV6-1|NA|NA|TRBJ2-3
CASSRGSPDTQYF
TGTGCCAGCAGTCGCGGTTCGCCAGATACGCAGTATTTT
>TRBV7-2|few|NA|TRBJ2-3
CASSFRRGVSTDTQYF
TGTGCCAGCAGCTTCCGGCGGGGAGTTAGCACAGATACGCAGTATTTT
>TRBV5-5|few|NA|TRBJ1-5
CASSLLSGVQPQHF
TGTGCCAGCAGCTTGCTTTCGGGGGTTCAGCCCCAGCATTTT
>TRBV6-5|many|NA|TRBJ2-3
CASSPLLTDTQYF
TGTGCCAGCAGTCCCCTACTCACAGATACGCAGTATTTT
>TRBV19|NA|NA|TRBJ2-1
CASTSGEYPYNEQFF
TGTGCCAGTACCTCAGGGGAGTACCCGTACAATGAGCAGTTCTTC
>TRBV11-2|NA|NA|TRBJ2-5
CASSSTLQETQYF
TGTGCCAGCAGCTCAACTCTTCAAGAGACCCAGTACTTC
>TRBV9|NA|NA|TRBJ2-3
CASSVSGTITDTQYF
TGTGCCAGCAGCGTCAGCGGGACAATCACAGATACGCAGTATTTT
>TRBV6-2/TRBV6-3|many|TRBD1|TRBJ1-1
CASSYSSGGMNTEAFF
TGTGCCAGCAGTTACTCTTCAGGGGGGATGAACACTGAAGCTTTCTTT
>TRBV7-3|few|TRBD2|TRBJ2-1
CASTPTSVPYNEQFF
TGTGCCAGCACCCCGACTAGCGTTCCCTACAATGAGCAGTTCTTC
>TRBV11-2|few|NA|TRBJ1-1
CASSPGGEKAFF
TGTGCCAGCAGCCCCGGCGGGGAAAAAGCTTTCTTT
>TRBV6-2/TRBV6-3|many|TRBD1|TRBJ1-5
CASRSGTASNQPQHF
TGTGCCAGCAGATCCGGGACAGCTAGCAATCAGCCCCAGCATTTT
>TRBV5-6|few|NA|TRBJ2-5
CASSLRSTAASEETQYF
TGTGCCAGCAGCTTGAGAAGTACAGCTGCATCAGAAGAGACCCAGTACTTC
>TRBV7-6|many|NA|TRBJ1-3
CASSMAGEGDTIYF
TGTGCCAGCTCCATGGCGGGGGAAGGAGACACCATATATTTT
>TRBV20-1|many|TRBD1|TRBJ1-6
CSARQGARRNSPLHF
TGCAGTGCGAGACAGGGGGCGCGGCGGAATTCACCCCTCCACTTT
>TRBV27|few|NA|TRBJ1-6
CASSLSMIYNSPLHF
TGTGCCAGCAGTTTATCCATGATTTATAATTCACCCCTCCACTTT
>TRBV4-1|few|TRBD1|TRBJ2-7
CASSQVLSGQILYEQYF
TGCGCCAGCAGCCAAGTTCTTTCGGGACAGATACTCTACGAGCAGTACTTC
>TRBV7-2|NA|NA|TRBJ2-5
CASSLAGASPEETQYF
TGTGCCAGCAGCTTAGCGGGGGCATCCCCCGAAGAGACCCAGTACTTC
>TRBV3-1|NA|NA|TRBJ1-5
CASGLRGQPQHF
TGTGCCAGCGGCCTGCGGGGTCAGCCCCAGCATTTT
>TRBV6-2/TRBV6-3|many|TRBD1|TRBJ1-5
CASSQLQGSSNQPQHF
TGTGCCAGCAGTCAATTACAGGGGAGCAGCAATCAGCCCCAGCATTTT
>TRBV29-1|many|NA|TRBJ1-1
CSVDRTNTEAFF
TGCAGCGTTGATCGAACGAACACTGAAGCTTTCTTT
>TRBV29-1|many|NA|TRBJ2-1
CSVGGRSYNEQFF
TGCAGCGTCGGGGGGCGATCCTACAATGAGCAGTTCTTC
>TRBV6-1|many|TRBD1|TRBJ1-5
CASSNRGPSNQPQHF
TGTGCCAGCAGCAACAGGGGGCCGAGCAATCAGCCCCAGCATTTT
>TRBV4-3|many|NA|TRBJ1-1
CASSVYMNTEAFF
TGCGCCAGCAGCGTGTACATGAACACTGAAGCTTTCTTT
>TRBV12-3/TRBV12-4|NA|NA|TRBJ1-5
CASSSGASNQPQHF
TGTGCCAGCAGTTCCGGAGCTAGCAATCAGCCCCAGCATTTT
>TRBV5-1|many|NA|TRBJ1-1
CASSLEVHTEAFF
TGCGCCAGCAGCTTGGAGGTTCACACTGAAGCTTTCTTT
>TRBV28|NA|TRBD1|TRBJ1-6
CASSAGQAMVPLHF
TGTGCCAGCAGCGCGGGACAGGCCATGGTCCCCCTCCACTTT
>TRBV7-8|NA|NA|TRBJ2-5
CASIRGRGAQETQYF
TGTGCCAGCATCCGAGGGAGGGGGGCCCAAGAGACCCAGTACTTC
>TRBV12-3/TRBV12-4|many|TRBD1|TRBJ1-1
CASSSSRTGATEAFF
TGTGCCAGCAGTTCCTCCAGGACAGGGGCCACTGAAGCTTTCTTT
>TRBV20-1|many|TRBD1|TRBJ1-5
CSARSLGGHSNQPQHF
TGCAGTGCTAGATCCCTAGGGGGCCATAGCAATCAGCCCCAGCATTTT
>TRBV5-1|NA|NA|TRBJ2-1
CASSSGSLGDEQFF
TGCGCCAGCAGCTCGGGGTCCCTTGGGGATGAGCAGTTCTTC
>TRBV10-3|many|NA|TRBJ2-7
CAISETSYEQYF
TGTGCCATCAGCGAGACCTCCTACGAGCAGTACTTC
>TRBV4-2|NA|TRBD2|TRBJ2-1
CASSQGRGGRTEQFF
TGTGCCAGCAGCCAAGGGCGGGGGGGCCGTACTGAGCAGTTCTTC
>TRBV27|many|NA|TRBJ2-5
CASSRQVAQETQYF
TGTGCCAGCAGTAGACAGGTAGCTCAAGAGACCCAGTACTTC
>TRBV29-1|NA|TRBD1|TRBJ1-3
CSVGGQGRETPGNTIYF
TGCAGCGTTGGAGGACAGGGGCGCGAAACTCCTGGAAACACCATATATTTT
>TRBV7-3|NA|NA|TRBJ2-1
CASSLDRRSYNEQFF
TGTGCCAGCAGCTTGGACCGTCGCTCCTACAATGAGCAGTTCTTC